This TCR beta chain was documented in a study of cytotoxic CD8 clonotypes in ibrutinib-treated CLL. The CDR3 has 16 amino acids. V was clipped by 4 bases and J by 2 bases; unmatched bases: 8. Germline assignment: CDR1 SGDLS and CDR2 YYNGEE. TCRdb keeps only in-frame clones here, not all; method: immunoSEQ multiplex PCR. The sample lists some 350,000 clones, 67% occurring once. The V call is TRBV9, the J call TRBJ2-1; 8 nucleotides align to TRBD2. This specimen was PBMCs, taken after 36 months of ibrutinib treatment. The clonotype comes from a human donor with chronic lymphocytic leukemia. The CDR3 spells CASSLRGRGAYNEQFF. In DNA, the CDR3 is TGTGCCAGCAGCCTACGAGGGCGGGGGGCCTACAATGAGCAGTTCTTC.